Below are 8 T cell receptor beta chains sequenced from a single sample in a study of control samples from healthy donors and cancer patients. The method was immunoSEQ multiplex PCR; TCRdb's version includes in-frame clones alone and lacks a portion of them. The table records 150,000 or so clones, 75% to 95% of them present only once. The sample consisted of blood. The origin of the receptors is a man aged 18 to 29 in good health.

The chain uses TRBV13 and TRBJ2-5; 14 nucleotides match TRBD2. Losses at the gene ends were 5 bases for V and 2 bases for J; bases not matched to a gene: 7. This CDR3 is 17 amino acids long. The germline V gene encodes CDR1 PRHDT and CDR2 FYEKMQ (reference sequence). CDR3 protein: CASSIGLAGGAQETQYF. CDR3 DNA: TGTGCCAGCAGCATTGGACTAGCGGGGGGCGCTCAAGAGACCCAGTACTTC.

The J gene is TRBJ2-7, the V gene TRBV9, with D possibly TRBD2 on 5 matching bases. The germline gives CDR1 SGDLS, CDR2 YYNGEE. The CDR3 consists of 14 residues. Trimming stripped 3 bases from V and 2 bases from J, with 12 bases between. The CDR3 loop is CASSGPGVPYEQYF. As DNA, the CDR3 is TGTGCCAGCAGCGGCCCCGGGGTCCCCTACGAGCAGTACTTC.

This chain joins TRBV7-9 and TRBJ1-2; 7 nucleotides match TRBD1. Germline CDR1 and CDR2: SEHNR and FQNEAQ (reference sequence). J was trimmed by 12 bases and V by 5 bases; bases with no gene match: 18. The CDR3 totals 15 residues. CDR3 sequence (DNA): TGTGCCAGCAGCCGGAGTGGTGGGACAGCTATGGAAGACACCTTC. It yields the protein CASSRSGGTAMEDTF.

The chain carries TRBV18 and TRBJ2-7; 10 bases match TRBD1. The CDR3 sequence is 16 residues long. Germline CDR1 and CDR2: KGHSH and LQKENI. V gave up 6 bases and J gave up 6 bases; unmatched junction bases: 14. The CDR3 reads CASSLAGPTGGREQYF. The CDR3 DNA sequence: TGTGCCAGCTCGCTCGCGGGCCCGACAGGGGGCCGCGAGCAGTACTTC.

The chain employs TRBV5-8 and TRBJ2-5; D might be TRBD1 (6 bases). This CDR3 comprises 17 residues. Germline CDR1 is SGHTS and CDR2 is YDEGEE. Trimming took off 5 bases at V and 5 bases at J, with 25 bases between the two ends. The CDR3 spells CASRDDRRDTGSETQYF. The CDR3 nucleotides are TGTGCCAGCAGAGACGACCGCCGGGACACTGGGTCGGAGACCCAGTACTTC.

The rearrangement joins TRBV5-6 to TRBJ2-7; tentatively, D is TRBD2 (5 bases). V dropped 4 bases and J dropped 1 base, with 15 bases sitting between them. The CDR3 is 15 amino acids. The germline V gene encodes CDR1 SGHDT and CDR2 YYEEEE. In nucleotides, the CDR3 is TGTGCCAGCAGCCCCGGGATATTATTATCCTACGAGCAGTACTTC. Its translation is CASSPGILLSYEQYF.

The J gene is TRBJ1-3, the V gene TRBV5-6, with TRBD1 as a possible D gene (5 bases). CDR3 size: 14 residues. Germline V lookup: CDR1 SGHDT, CDR2 YYEEEE. V lost 0 bases to trimming and J lost 9 bases, with 13 bases between them. The CDR3 protein is CASSLVEGAGTIYF. In DNA, the CDR3 is TGTGCCAGCAGCTTGGTTGAAGGGGCGGGCACCATATATTTT.

The rearrangement joins TRBV11-2 to TRBJ1-1; TRBD1 agrees at 10 bases. V trimming: 5 bases; J trimming: 1 base; junction bases outside the gene matches: 7. The CDR3 totals 16 residues. Germline CDR1 SGHAT, CDR2 FQNNGV. The CDR3 DNA sequence: TGTGCCAGCAGCCCTGACAGGGGGCGCGGGAACACTGAAGCTTTCTTT. This codes for CASSPDRGRGNTEAFF.